The 17 T cell receptor beta chains below all came from one sample that was sequenced in a study of Ad26.COV2.S vaccination and SARS-CoV-2 variants. Libraries were prepared by immunoSEQ multiplex PCR; TCRdb keeps only in-frame clonotypes and omits some of them. The repertoire holds around 370,000 clones, with under 95% as singletons. The sequencing used peripheral blood, collected after recovery from COVID-19. The receptors here all came from a human donor who had recovered from COVID-19.

This clone was counted only a few times. V is TRBV10-1 and J is TRBJ1-2; no clear D gene. V was cut by 2 bases and J by 4 bases, with 8 bases left in between. This CDR3 region has 13 residues. Germline CDR1 is WNHNN and CDR2 is SYGVQD (reference sequence). The DNA of the CDR3 is TGCGCCAGCAGTGAGAGTTCTTCCTATGGCTACACCTTC. Translating it yields CASSESSSYGYTF.

The V call is TRBV5-4, the J call TRBJ2-1; D perhaps matches TRBD2 (6 bases). Germline values: CDR1 SGHNT, CDR2 YYREEE (reference sequence). This CDR3 spans 18 amino acids. Trimming removed 0 bases from V and 3 bases from J, with 19 bases in between. The CDR3 sequence is CASSLGGGLGGRYNEQFF. The CDR3 coding sequence is TGTGCCAGCAGCTTGGGTGGAGGTTTGGGGGGACGCTACAATGAGCAGTTCTTC.

The rearrangement uses TRBV13 and TRBJ1-2; 10 bases match TRBD1. Germline V gives CDR1 PRHDT, CDR2 FYEKMQ (reference sequence). The CDR3 spans 13 residues. The J segment lost 8 bases and the V segment lost 5 bases, leaving 5 bases of the junction unmatched. Here the CDR3 DNA reads TGTGCCAGCAGCCTCGGGACAGGGGACGGCTACACCTTC. This codes for CASSLGTGDGYTF.

This sequence joins TRBV9 and TRBJ2-5; D uncertain. Per germline, CDR1 SGDLS and CDR2 YYNGEE. The CDR3 sequence is 14 residues long. The V end lost 2 bases, the J end lost 2 bases, and 10 bases lay between the germline ends. In DNA form, the CDR3 reads TGTGCCAGCAGCGTGGACGCGGCGCAAGAGACCCAGTACTTC. This sequence encodes CASSVDAAQETQYF.

The chain links TRBV6-4 to TRBJ2-1, with TRBD2 identical over 9 bases. The CDR3 is 16 amino acids. Germline V lookup: CDR1 MRHNA, CDR2 SNTAGT. With V trimmed by 5 bases and J by 0 bases, 5 bases remained unmatched. CDR3 residues: CASSSSGTSSYNEQFF. The CDR3 DNA follows: TGTGCCAGCAGTTCTAGCGGGACGAGCTCCTACAATGAGCAGTTCTTC.

The chain uses TRBV7-6 and TRBJ2-3; 7 bases line up with TRBD2. V lost 5 bases to trimming and J lost 6 bases; unmatched junction nucleotides: 14. This CDR3 contains 16 residues. CDR1 and CDR2 (germline): SGHVS, FNYEAQ. CDR3 in amino acids: CASSLRRQGGRDTQYF. The CDR3 DNA follows: TGTGCCAGCAGCCTACGGCGGCAGGGAGGGCGGGATACGCAGTATTTT.

The chain employs TRBV4-1 and TRBJ2-2; D call uncertain. V lost 1 base and J 0 bases, leaving 3 bases between the germline ends. Germline assignment: CDR1 MGHRA and CDR2 YSYEKL. The CDR3 extends over 14 amino acids. The CDR3 sequence is CASSQATNTGELFF. The DNA for the CDR3 is TGCGCCAGCAGCCAAGCCACGAACACCGGGGAGCTGTTTTTT.

This rearrangement joins TRBV19 to TRBJ1-6; D uncertain. Germline CDR1 LNHDA, CDR2 SQIVND (reference sequence). The CDR3 is 13 amino acids. V was clipped by 8 bases and J by 10 bases, with 15 bases between them. CDR3 loop: CASADLSASPLHF. CDR3 DNA sequence: TGTGCCAGTGCTGACCTGTCGGCCTCACCCCTCCACTTT. Drawing the rest from reference TRBV19 and TRBJ1-6, the complete variable domain is DGGITQSPKYLFRKEGQNVTLSCEQNLNHDAMYWYRQDPGQGLRLIYYSQIVNDFQKGDIAEGYSVSREKKESFPLTVTSAQKNPTAFYLCASADLSASPLHFGNGTRLTVT.

This chain connects TRBV5-1 to TRBJ2-4; the D call may be TRBD1 or TRBD2 (5 bases each). CDR3 length equals 19 residues. The germline V and J ends were trimmed by 0 bases and 1 base, with 20 bases remaining between them. Germline values: CDR1 SGHRS, CDR2 YFSETQ. CDR3 in amino acids: CASSLAGASGILAKNIQYF. The CDR3 bases are TGCGCCAGCAGCTTGGCCGGGGCCTCAGGAATCCTGGCCAAAAACATTCAGTACTTC.

V and J are TRBV27 and TRBJ1-1, with 8 bases aligning to TRBD1. CDR3 length: 13 residues. The V gene's germline CDR1 is MNHEY and CDR2 SMNVEV (reference sequence). The trim removed 2 bases at V and 6 bases at J, leaving 2 bases unmatched. CDR3 protein: CASSLVDRAEAFF. CDR3 bases: TGTGCCAGCAGTTTAGTGGACAGGGCTGAAGCTTTCTTT.

The chain has TRBV5-8 and TRBJ1-6; 7 nucleotides agree with TRBD1. This CDR3 is built from 15 residues. The germline V gene has CDR1 SGHTS and CDR2 YDEGEE. J gave up 6 bases and V 0 bases, and 3 bases lay outside the gene matches. The DNA for the CDR3 is TGTGCCAGCAGCTTGGGACAGGGTTTTAATTCACCCCTCCACTTT. It translates to CASSLGQGFNSPLHF. Complete variable domain (other parts from reference TRBV5-8 and TRBJ1-6): EAGVTQSPTHLIKTRGQQATLRCSPISGHTSVYWYQQALGLGLQFLLWYDEGEERNRGNFPPRFSGRQFPNYSSELNVNALELEDSALYLCASSLGQGFNSPLHFGNGTRLTVT.

The chain links TRBV5-8 to TRBJ2-7, with 10 bases that match TRBD1. V lost 4 bases and J lost 6; bases outside the gene matches: 4. CDR1 and CDR2 from the germline V gene are SGHTS and YDEGEE. This CDR3 has 13 amino acids. CDR3 sequence (DNA): TGTGCCAGCAGCGGCCGACAGGGGGCCGAGCAGTACTTC. Translating it yields CASSGRQGAEQYF.

The J gene is TRBJ2-3, the V gene TRBV4-1, with unresolved D. V shed 0 bases and J shed 7 bases, with 11 bases lying between them. From germline, CDR1 is MGHRA and CDR2 YSYEKL. There are 14 residues in the CDR3. The CDR3 loop reads CASSQERAHHTQYF. CDR3 in DNA: TGCGCCAGCAGCCAAGAACGAGCTCACCATACGCAGTATTTT.

In nucleotides, the CDR3 is TGCAGCGTTGATAGCGGCGGGCACAATGAGCAGTTCTTC. Amino acid sequence: CSVDSGGHNEQFF. The chain combines TRBV29-1 with TRBJ2-1, with a weak D call TRBD2 (6 bases). This CDR3 region has 13 residues. Germline assignment: CDR1 SQVTM and CDR2 ANQGSEA. Trimming shortened V by 3 bases and J by 5 bases, and 11 bases separated the two germline ends.

The gene calls are TRBV4-3 and TRBJ2-1, with D perhaps being TRBD1 or TRBD2 (5 bases each). The germline V gene has CDR1 LGHNA and CDR2 YSLEER. The CDR3 covers 16 residues. V was clipped by 0 bases and J by 0 bases, with 9 bases between them. Written as DNA, the CDR3 is TGCGCCAGCAGCCAAGAGGGGGTGAGCTCCTACAATGAGCAGTTCTTC. Translated, it gives CASSQEGVSSYNEQFF.

This clone was found once. This chain joins TRBV14 and TRBJ2-7, with D unclear. V dropped 4 bases and J dropped 5 bases, with 9 bases sitting between them. The germline V gene encodes CDR1 SGHDN and CDR2 FVKESK. The CDR3 is 12 amino acids. This CDR3 is CASSLHVHEQYF. The CDR3 DNA is TGTGCCAGCAGCCTACACGTTCACGAGCAGTACTTC.

The V call is TRBV6-6, the J call TRBJ2-2, with TRBD2 as a possible D gene (6 bases). This CDR3 has 15 amino acids. V lost 6 bases and J 4 bases, leaving 15 bases between the germline ends. Germline V gene data show CDR1 as MNHNY and CDR2 as SVGAGI (reference sequence). This CDR3 reads CASSPGLSLTGELFF. The CDR3 region has the DNA TGTGCCAGCAGCCCGGGACTTAGCCTCACCGGGGAGCTGTTTTTT.